This is a list of T cell receptor beta chains from one sample in a study of blood T cell repertoires in COVID-19. Repertoires were generated with immunoSEQ multiplex PCR, while TCRdb's copy carries only in-frame clones and drops some. The profile shows roughly 63,000 clones, roughly 88% of them singletons. The source material was peripheral blood. The receptors stem from a human donor in a cohort sampled during active COVID-19. CDR3s include the opening cysteine and the closing phenylalanine or tryptophan. Each record gives: V gene, clone size, D gene, J gene, CDR3 protein, CDR3 DNA. D genes are given only for firm matches. Clone size is given for some rows only: seen once, a few or many times, or a class if the clone is expanded.

TRBV2	.	.	TRBJ1-2	CASSEALRDRNYGYTF	TGTGCCAGCAGTGAAGCGCTTCGAGACAGGAACTATGGCTACACCTTC
TRBV25-1	.	TRBD1	TRBJ2-1	CASSVWDRLNEQFF	TGTGCCAGCAGCGTATGGGACAGGCTGAATGAGCAGTTCTTC
TRBV7-2	.	.	TRBJ1-6	CASTSSSYNSPLHF	TGTGCCAGCACCTCCAGCTCCTATAATTCACCCCTCCACTTT
TRBV27	.	.	TRBJ1-2	CASSPFRRDDLRSTF	TGTGCCAGCAGTCCATTCAGGAGGGACGACTTGAGGTCCACCTTC
TRBV20-1	.	TRBD1	TRBJ1-6	CSAKTGPSLHF	TGCAGTGCAAAGACAGGGCCTTCTCTCCACTTT
TRBV6-2/TRBV6-3	.	TRBD1	TRBJ1-5	CASSLTGVNQPQHF	TGTGCCAGCAGTTTGACAGGGGTTAATCAGCCCCAGCATTTT
TRBV5-6	.	.	TRBJ2-1	CASSLHQRSSYNEQFF	TGTGCCAGCAGCTTACACCAGCGGAGCTCCTACAATGAGCAGTTCTTC
TRBV7-9	.	TRBD2	TRBJ2-3	CASSLSPLAGGDTQYF	TGTGCCAGCAGCTTGTCCCCGCTAGCGGGGGGAGATACGCAGTATTTT
TRBV7-8	.	.	TRBJ2-1	CASTPSEAVYNEQFF	TGTGCCAGCACCCCTTCCGAGGCGGTATACAATGAGCAGTTCTTC
TRBV19	.	TRBD1	TRBJ2-2	CASSIPRQGSGELFF	TGTGCCAGTAGTATCCCCAGACAGGGGTCCGGGGAGCTGTTTTTT
TRBV7-9	large	.	TRBJ1-5	CASSLGGGLDQPQHF	TGTGCCAGCAGCTTAGGGGGAGGACTGGATCAGCCCCAGCATTTT
TRBV5-1	once	.	TRBJ2-2	CASSIRHPFTGELFF	TGCGCCAGCAGCATAAGACACCCTTTTACCGGGGAGCTGTTTTTT
TRBV5-1	.	.	TRBJ2-1	CASSFGQGSSSYNEQFF	TGCGCCAGCAGCTTCGGGCAGGGGTCCTCCTCCTACAATGAGCAGTTCTTC
TRBV6-4	few	TRBD1	TRBJ1-1	CASSVDRATEAFF	TGTGCCAGCAGCGTTGACAGGGCCACTGAAGCTTTCTTT
TRBV7-2	.	TRBD1	TRBJ1-2	CASSLQSQGAGYTF	TGTGCCAGCAGCTTACAATCGCAGGGGGCTGGCTACACCTTC
TRBV25-1	.	.	TRBJ2-6	CASRPPGNSGANVLTF	TGTGCCAGCAGACCGCCAGGAAACTCTGGGGCCAACGTCCTGACTTTC
TRBV6-6	.	.	TRBJ1-1	CASRFDSDSSTEAFF	TGTGCCAGCCGGTTCGACTCCGACAGTAGCACTGAAGCTTTCTTT
TRBV6-6	.	TRBD1	TRBJ1-5	CASSRDREPQHF	TGTGCCAGCAGCCGGGACAGAGAGCCCCAGCATTTT
TRBV30	.	TRBD1	TRBJ2-7	CAWSGGQGPGEQYF	TGTGCCTGGAGTGGGGGACAGGGGCCGGGGGAGCAGTACTTC
TRBV7-9	.	TRBD2	TRBJ2-1	CASSSRRGAGNNEQFF	TGTGCCAGCAGTTCCCGTCGGGGAGCGGGAAACAATGAGCAGTTCTTC
TRBV27	few	TRBD1	TRBJ1-5	CASRLEGAGGSNQPQHF	TGTGCCAGCAGACTAGAAGGGGCAGGGGGGAGTAATCAGCCCCAGCATTTT
TRBV3-1/TRBV3-2	.	.	TRBJ2-2	CASTGQSNTGELFF	TGTGCCAGCACCGGACAGTCGAACACCGGGGAGCTGTTTTTT
TRBV5-8	.	TRBD2	TRBJ2-3	CASSYGLAGGTDTQYF	TGTGCCAGCAGCTACGGACTAGCGGGGGGTACAGATACGCAGTATTTT
TRBV7-9	.	.	TRBJ1-4	CASSKGFDGFNEKLFF	TGTGCCAGCAGCAAAGGATTCGACGGGTTTAATGAAAAACTGTTTTTT
TRBV14	.	TRBD2	TRBJ2-1	CASSQAETSAYNEQFF	TGTGCCAGCAGCCAAGCAGAGACTAGCGCCTACAATGAGCAGTTCTTC
TRBV28	.	.	TRBJ2-3	CASRGPGYSTDTQYF	TGTGCCAGCAGGGGTCCAGGTTATAGCACAGATACGCAGTATTTT
TRBV6-4	once	.	TRBJ1-2	CASSDSTGDGYTF	TGTGCCAGCAGTGACTCGACGGGGGATGGCTACACCTTC
TRBV6-4	.	TRBD1	TRBJ2-2	CASGRTGGHGELFF	TGTGCCAGCGGCAGAACAGGGGGGCACGGGGAGCTGTTTTTT
TRBV29-1	.	.	TRBJ2-3	CSSGGSPTDTQYF	TGCAGCTCTGGGGGCAGCCCCACAGATACGCAGTATTTT
TRBV4-1	.	.	TRBJ1-1	CASSQGSWEHTEAFF	TGCGCCAGCAGCCAAGGATCTTGGGAGCACACTGAAGCTTTCTTT
TRBV5-1	.	TRBD1	TRBJ2-5	CASSSGQGQETQYF	TGCGCCAGCAGCTCAGGACAGGGCCAAGAGACCCAGTACTTC